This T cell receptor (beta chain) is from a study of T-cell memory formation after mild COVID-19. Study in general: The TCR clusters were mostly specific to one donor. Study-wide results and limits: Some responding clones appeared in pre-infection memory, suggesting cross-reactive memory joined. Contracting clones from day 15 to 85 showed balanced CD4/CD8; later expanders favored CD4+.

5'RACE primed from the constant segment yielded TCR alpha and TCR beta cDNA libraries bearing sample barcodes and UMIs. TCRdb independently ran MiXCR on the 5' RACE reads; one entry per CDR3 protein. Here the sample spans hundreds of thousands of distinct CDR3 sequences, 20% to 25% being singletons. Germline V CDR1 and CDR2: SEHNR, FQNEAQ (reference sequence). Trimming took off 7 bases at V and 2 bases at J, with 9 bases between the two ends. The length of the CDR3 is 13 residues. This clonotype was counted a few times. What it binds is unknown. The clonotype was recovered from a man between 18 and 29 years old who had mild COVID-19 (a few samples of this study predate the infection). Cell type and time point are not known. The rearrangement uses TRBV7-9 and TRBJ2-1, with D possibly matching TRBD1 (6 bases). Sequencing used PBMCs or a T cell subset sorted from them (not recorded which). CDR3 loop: CASTGVAYNEQFF. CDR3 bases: TGTGCCAGCACAGGGGTCGCCTACAATGAGCAGTTCTTC.